The 6 T cell receptor beta chains listed next were all sequenced from one sample in a study of cytomegalovirus exposure and HLA in healthy donors. The PCR used 60 Vbeta and 13 Jbeta primers. The protocol was immunoSEQ multiplex PCR, while the TCRdb copy is restricted to in-frame clones and leaves out a portion. The profile covers about 150,000 clones, with roughly 78% appearing a single time and approximately 3.1% taken by the ten largest. Specimen: PBMCs. The receptors originated from a middle-aged woman in good health and CMV-seronegative.

A few counts support this clone. The chain joins TRBV6-5 to TRBJ1-5, with D possibly being TRBD1 (6 bases). The CDR3 is made up of 13 amino acids. Trimming shortened V by 7 bases and J by 5 bases, and 12 bases separated the two germline ends. Germline CDR1 is MNHEY and CDR2 is SVGAGI. The CDR3 loop reads CASTPGQDQPQHF. CDR3 DNA sequence: TGTGCCAGCACCCCGGGACAAGATCAGCCCCAGCATTTT.

The chain is built from TRBV5-4 and TRBJ2-5; 7 nucleotides match TRBD2. The CDR3 has 15 residues. Unmatched junction bases numbered 11, after V lost 5 bases and J lost 4 bases. Germline-derived CDR1 and CDR2 are SGHNT and YYREEE (reference sequence). The CDR3: CASRTGLNGRETQYF. The CDR3 nucleotides read TGTGCCAGCAGGACGGGACTAAATGGACGAGAGACCCAGTACTTC.

The chain employs TRBV2 and TRBJ2-3; D possibly corresponds to TRBD2 (5 bases). V was trimmed by 10 bases and J by 0 bases, leaving 20 bases between them. Germline V gene data show CDR1 as SNHLY and CDR2 as FYNNEI. The CDR3 runs to 16 residues. CDR3 residues: CATSNGSGPSTDTQYF. For the CDR3, the DNA is TGTGCCACTTCGAACGGCAGCGGACCTAGCACAGATACGCAGTATTTT.

V gene TRBV5-1 combines with J gene TRBJ2-3; the match to TRBD1 covers 7 bases. CDR1 is SGHRS, CDR2 YFSETQ, per germline. The CDR3 contains 15 residues. Trimming at V came to 4 bases and at J to 1 base, leaving 6 bases not matched to a gene. The CDR3 sequence: CASSKGDSGTDTQYF. Written as DNA, the CDR3 is TGCGCCAGCAGCAAGGGGGACAGTGGCACAGATACGCAGTATTTT.

This CDR3 is CASSGDRNYGYTF. The CDR3, as DNA: TGTGCCAGCAGTGGGGACAGGAACTATGGCTACACCTTC. The rearrangement joins TRBV6-1 to TRBJ1-2, with 8 bases aligning to TRBD1. Germline V gives CDR1 MNHNS, CDR2 SASEGT. CDR3 size: 13 residues. The ends lost 4 bases at V and 2 bases at J; junction bases unmatched: 0.

This chain uses TRBV27 with TRBJ1-1; maybe TRBD1 (6 bases). The germline V gene encodes CDR1 MNHEY and CDR2 SMNVEV (reference sequence). The CDR3 is 14 residues long. Trimming removed 4 bases at V and 4 bases at J, with 13 bases between. CDR3 region: CASSSAGASTEAFF. DNA of the CDR3: TGTGCCAGCAGTTCGGCGGGGGCCAGCACTGAAGCTTTCTTT.